This note documents a single TCR beta chain sequence. Its antigen is as yet unknown. Germline loops: CDR1 SNHLY, CDR2 FYNNEI. Germline trimming cut 6 bases from V and 6 bases from J; bases unmatched to any gene: 1. The CDR3 runs 13 residues. This entry comes from a study of beta chain features in type 1 diabetes. Study outcomes and limitations: Shorter TCRB CDR3s, moderately but significantly so, marked every one of the four CD4+ subsets in Type 1 diabetes patients. Over-representation of high TCR-expressing cells was a possible consequence of cDNA sequencing. Relative to healthy donors, patients appeared to have naive, central memory and Treg TCRB repertoires that were more similar.

Expressed TCRB transcripts were sequenced because the entire RNA isolate underwent reverse transcription. Assay: immunoSEQ multiplex PCR; the TCRdb copy retains only in-frame clones and omits some. This table holds a few hundred thousand clones, approximately 15% found once. The source of this sequence is a man younger than 45 with type 1 diabetes. The rearrangement joins TRBV2 to TRBJ1-6; 8 nucleotides match TRBD1. What was sequenced was naive CD4+ T cells from blood. The chain's CDR3 is CASRDRANSPLHF. DNA for the CDR3: TGTGCCAGCAGGGACAGGGCTAATTCACCCCTCCACTTT.